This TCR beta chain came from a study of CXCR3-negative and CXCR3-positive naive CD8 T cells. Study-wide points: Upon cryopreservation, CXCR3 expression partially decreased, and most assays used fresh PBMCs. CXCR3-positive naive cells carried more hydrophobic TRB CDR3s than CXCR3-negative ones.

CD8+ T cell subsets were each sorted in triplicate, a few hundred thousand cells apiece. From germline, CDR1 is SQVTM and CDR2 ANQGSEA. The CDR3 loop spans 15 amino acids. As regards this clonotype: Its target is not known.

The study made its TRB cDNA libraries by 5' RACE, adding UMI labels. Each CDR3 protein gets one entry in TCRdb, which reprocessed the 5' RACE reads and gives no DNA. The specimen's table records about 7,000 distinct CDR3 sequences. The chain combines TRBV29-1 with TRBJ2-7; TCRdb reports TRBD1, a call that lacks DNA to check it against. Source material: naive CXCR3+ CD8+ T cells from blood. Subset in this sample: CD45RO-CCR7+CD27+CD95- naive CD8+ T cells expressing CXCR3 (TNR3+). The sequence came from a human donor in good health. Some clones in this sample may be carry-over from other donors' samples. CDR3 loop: CSVLFSGRGLYEQYF.